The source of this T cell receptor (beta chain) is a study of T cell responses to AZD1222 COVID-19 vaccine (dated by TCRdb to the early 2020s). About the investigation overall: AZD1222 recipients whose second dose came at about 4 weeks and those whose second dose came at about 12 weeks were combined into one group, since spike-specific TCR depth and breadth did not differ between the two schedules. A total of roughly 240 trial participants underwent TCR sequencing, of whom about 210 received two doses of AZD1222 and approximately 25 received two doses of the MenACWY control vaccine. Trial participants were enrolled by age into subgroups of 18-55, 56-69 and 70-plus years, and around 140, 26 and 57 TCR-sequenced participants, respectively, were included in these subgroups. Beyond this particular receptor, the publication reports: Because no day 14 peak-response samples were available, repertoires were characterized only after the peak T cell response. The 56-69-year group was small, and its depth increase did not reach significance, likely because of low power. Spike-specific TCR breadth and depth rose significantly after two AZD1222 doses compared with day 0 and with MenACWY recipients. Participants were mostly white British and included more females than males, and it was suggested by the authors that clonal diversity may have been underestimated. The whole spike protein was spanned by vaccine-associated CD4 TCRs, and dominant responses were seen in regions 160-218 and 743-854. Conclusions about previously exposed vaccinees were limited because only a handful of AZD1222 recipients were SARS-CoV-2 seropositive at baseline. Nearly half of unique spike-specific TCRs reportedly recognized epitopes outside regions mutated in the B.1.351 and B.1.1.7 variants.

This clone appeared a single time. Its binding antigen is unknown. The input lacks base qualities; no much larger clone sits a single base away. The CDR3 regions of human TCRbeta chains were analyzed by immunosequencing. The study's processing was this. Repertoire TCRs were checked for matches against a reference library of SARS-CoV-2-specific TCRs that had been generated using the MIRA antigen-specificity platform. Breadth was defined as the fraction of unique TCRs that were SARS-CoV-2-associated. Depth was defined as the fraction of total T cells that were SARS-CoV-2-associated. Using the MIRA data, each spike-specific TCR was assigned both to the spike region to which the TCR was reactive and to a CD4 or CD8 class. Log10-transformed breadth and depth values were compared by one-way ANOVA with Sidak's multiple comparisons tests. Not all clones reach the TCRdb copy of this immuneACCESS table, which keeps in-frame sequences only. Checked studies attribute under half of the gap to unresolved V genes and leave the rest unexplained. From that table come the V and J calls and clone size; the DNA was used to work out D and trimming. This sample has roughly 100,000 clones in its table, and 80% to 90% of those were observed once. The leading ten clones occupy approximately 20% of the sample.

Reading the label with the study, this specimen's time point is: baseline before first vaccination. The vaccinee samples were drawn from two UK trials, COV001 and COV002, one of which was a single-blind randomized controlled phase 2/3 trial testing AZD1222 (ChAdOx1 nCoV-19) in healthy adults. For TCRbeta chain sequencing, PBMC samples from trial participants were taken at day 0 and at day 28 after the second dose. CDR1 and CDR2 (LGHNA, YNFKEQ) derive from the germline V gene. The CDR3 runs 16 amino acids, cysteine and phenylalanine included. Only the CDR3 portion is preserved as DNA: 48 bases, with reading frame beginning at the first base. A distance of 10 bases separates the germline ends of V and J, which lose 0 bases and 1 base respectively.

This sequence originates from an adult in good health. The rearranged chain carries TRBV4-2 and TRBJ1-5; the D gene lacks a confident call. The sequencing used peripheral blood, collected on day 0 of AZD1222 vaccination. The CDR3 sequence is CASSQDFAGSNQPQHF. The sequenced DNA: TGTGCCAGCAGCCAAGATTTTGCCGGGAGCAATCAGCCCCAGCATTTT.